This entry concerns a single T cell receptor (beta chain). Its antigen is not identified. The sample is drawn from a study of PD-1 blockade in classical Hodgkin lymphoma. General observations from the study: Healthy donors reportedly exceeded newly diagnosed patients in baseline TCR diversity.

Autologous stem cell transplantation was followed by relapse in every patient, and brentuximab vedotin exposure varied. Sequencing was performed with immunoSEQ multiplex PCR; in TCRdb, only in-frame clones are kept and a portion is missing. Among 15,000 to 16,000 clones listed, roughly 88% were seen once. The V end was cut by 6 bases, the J end by 4 bases, with 12 bases between. The germline V gene encodes CDR1 SGHAT and CDR2 FQNNGV. This CDR3 has 13 residues. The receptor comes from a human donor with classical Hodgkin lymphoma. This chain joins TRBV11-2 and TRBJ1-1; a weak D match, TRBD1 (5 bases). The specimen was peripheral blood mononuclear cells (PBMCs), collected before the second cycle of nivolumab. The CDR3 loop is CASSSGAFTEAFF. Written as DNA, the CDR3 is TGTGCCAGCAGTAGCGGGGCTTTCACTGAAGCTTTCTTT.